Listed below are T cell receptor beta chains from one sample, sequenced in a study of OX40 agonist ivuxolimab in advanced cancers. Clones were read by immunoSEQ multiplex PCR, and TCRdb kept only the in-frame ones, dropping some. Among more than 50,000 clones listed, about 90% were seen once. The sequencing used CD4+ or CD8+ T cells sorted from blood, collected in a trial of the OX40 agonist ivuxolimab. The receptor source for this set is an adult with an advanced solid tumor such as melanoma, head and neck, liver or kidney cancer. Both conserved end residues are part of each CDR3. A D gene is named only where the DNA matches it firmly. Clone sizes are given selectively: once, few, many, or a class where the clone is expanded.

D | J | size | V | CDR3 | DNA
TRBD1 | TRBJ1-6 | . | TRBV2 | CASSVTGGNSPLHF | TGTGCCAGCAGTGTTACAGGGGGTAATTCACCCCTCCACTTT
. | TRBJ1-1 | . | TRBV5-6 | CASSLQSEAFF | TGTGCCAGCAGCTTGCAGTCTGAAGCTTTCTTT
TRBD1 | TRBJ1-1 | . | TRBV5-1 | CASSFAQGYGTEAFF | TGCGCCAGCAGCTTCGCACAGGGGTATGGCACTGAAGCTTTCTTT
. | TRBJ1-1 | . | TRBV6-6 | CASKGGGRNTEAFF | TGTGCCAGCAAGGGTGGGGGGCGGAACACTGAAGCTTTCTTT
. | TRBJ2-1 | . | TRBV5-1 | CASSFQPGVNEQFF | TGCGCCAGCAGCTTTCAACCGGGTGTCAATGAGCAGTTCTTC
. | TRBJ1-1 | . | TRBV6-5 | CASSYRAKGVNTEAFF | TGTGCCAGCAGTTATAGGGCTAAGGGGGTGAACACTGAAGCTTTCTTT
. | TRBJ1-1 | . | TRBV6-5 | CASSLKTGNTEAFF | TGTGCCAGCAGTCTAAAGACAGGGAACACTGAAGCTTTCTTT
. | TRBJ1-5 | . | TRBV5-8 | CASSFGPRNQPQHF | TGTGCCAGCAGCTTCGGGCCACGCAATCAGCCCCAGCATTTT
TRBD1 | TRBJ1-6 | . | TRBV5-1 | CASSRDRKNSPLHF | TGCGCCAGCAGTCGGGACAGGAAGAATTCACCCCTCCACTTT
. | TRBJ2-1 | . | TRBV14 | CASSQEWILNEQFF | TGTGCCAGCAGCCAAGAGTGGATCCTCAATGAGCAGTTCTTC
TRBD2 | TRBJ2-1 | . | TRBV5-1 | CASSLDNGRAGNEQFF | TGCGCCAGCAGCTTGGATAACGGGAGGGCCGGGAATGAGCAGTTCTTC
TRBD1 | TRBJ1-2 | . | TRBV11-2 | CASSSEGAGGYTF | TGTGCCAGCAGCTCCGAGGGGGCGGGTGGCTACACCTTC
TRBD1 | TRBJ2-7 | . | TRBV7-2 | CASSYRQGSEQYF | TGTGCCAGCAGCTACCGACAGGGGAGCGAGCAGTACTTC
TRBD2 | TRBJ2-4 | . | TRBV28 | CASSLERTSVGAKNIQYF | TGTGCCAGCAGTTTGGAAAGGACTAGCGTCGGAGCCAAAAACATTCAGTACTTC
. | TRBJ1-1 | . | TRBV18 | CASSLHPPGKEMSTEAFF | TGTGCCAGCTCACTCCACCCTCCTGGGAAGGAGATGAGCACTGAAGCTTTCTTT
. | TRBJ1-1 | . | TRBV12-5 | CASGLGQGEAFF | TGTGCTAGTGGTTTGGGCCAGGGGGAAGCTTTCTTT
. | TRBJ1-1 | . | TRBV2 | CASSDSQGGTEAFF | TGTGCCAGCAGTGATTCCCAGGGAGGCACTGAAGCTTTCTTT
TRBD1 | TRBJ2-2 | . | TRBV4-1 | CASSQNRGGELFF | TGCGCCAGCAGCCAAAACAGGGGCGGGGAGCTGTTTTTT
. | TRBJ1-1 | . | TRBV4-3 | CASSQDLGSEAFF | TGCGCCAGCAGCCAAGATTTGGGCAGTGAAGCTTTCTTT
. | TRBJ1-1 | few | TRBV5-6 | CASSLVSMNTEAFF | TGTGCCAGCAGCTTAGTGTCCATGAACACTGAAGCTTTCTTT
. | TRBJ2-5 | . | TRBV5-4 | CASSFKDNQETQYF | TGTGCCAGCAGCTTCAAGGACAACCAAGAGACCCAGTACTTC
. | TRBJ2-4 | . | TRBV11-2 | CASTQGRAKNIQYF | TGTGCCAGCACTCAGGGGCGGGCCAAAAACATTCAGTACTTC
. | TRBJ2-7 | . | TRBV6-5 | CASSYAKEQYF | TGTGCCAGCAGTTACGCTAAGGAGCAGTACTTC
. | TRBJ2-7 | . | TRBV28 | CASSTGYEQYF | TGTGCCAGCAGTACAGGGTACGAGCAGTACTTC
. | TRBJ1-2 | . | TRBV7-9 | CASSLGQNYGYGYTF | TGTGCCAGCAGCTTAGGACAGAATTACGGGTATGGCTACACCTTC
. | TRBJ1-3 | . | TRBV7-9 | CASSLDGERLSGNTIYF | TGTGCCAGCAGCTTAGATGGGGAACGCCTCTCTGGAAACACCATATATTTT
TRBD2 | TRBJ2-5 | . | TRBV19 | CASSPIAGGFQETQYF | TGTGCCAGTAGTCCCATAGCGGGAGGATTCCAAGAGACCCAGTACTTC
. | TRBJ1-5 | . | TRBV7-2 | CASSWTANQPQHF | TGTGCCAGCAGCTGGACAGCCAATCAGCCCCAGCATTTT
TRBD1 | TRBJ2-7 | . | TRBV6-1 | CASSRTGGDEQYF | TGTGCCAGCAGTCGGACAGGGGGAGACGAGCAGTACTTC
. | TRBJ1-1 | . | TRBV30 | CAWSGLNTEAFF | TGTGCCTGGAGCGGTCTGAACACTGAAGCTTTCTTT
. | TRBJ2-3 | once | TRBV7-2 | CASSLALATTDTQYF | TGTGCCAGCAGCTTAGCTTTAGCCACCACAGATACGCAGTATTTT
. | TRBJ1-1 | . | TRBV19 | CASSIDLGDTEAFF | TGTGCCAGTAGTATAGATTTGGGGGATACTGAAGCTTTCTTT
TRBD2 | TRBJ2-1 | . | TRBV4-2 | CASSRRLAGVSEQFF | TGTGCCAGCAGCCGAAGACTAGCGGGAGTATCTGAGCAGTTCTTC
. | TRBJ2-1 | once | TRBV29-1 | CSVQGAVNEQFF | TGCAGCGTCCAAGGGGCTGTCAATGAGCAGTTCTTC
. | TRBJ2-2 | few | TRBV4-1 | CASSPRTETNTGELFF | TGCGCCAGCAGCCCTCGGACAGAAACGAACACCGGGGAGCTGTTTTTT
TRBD1 | TRBJ1-2 | . | TRBV5-6 | CASSLEGGGYGYTF | TGTGCCAGCAGCTTGGAAGGGGGCGGCTATGGCTACACCTTC
. | TRBJ2-1 | . | TRBV27 | CASSLTGSNEQFF | TGTGCCAGCAGTCTTACAGGGTCCAATGAGCAGTTCTTC
. | TRBJ2-5 | . | TRBV5-1 | CASSSLRGQETQYF | TGCGCCAGCAGCTCCCTTAGGGGGCAAGAGACCCAGTACTTC
TRBD2 | TRBJ2-5 | once | TRBV19 | CAVGLAGGIQETQYF | TGTGCCGTGGGACTAGCGGGAGGCATCCAAGAGACCCAGTACTTC
. | TRBJ1-1 | . | TRBV7-9 | CASSFLDTEAFF | TGTGCCAGCAGCTTTTTGGACACTGAAGCTTTCTTT
TRBD2 | TRBJ2-5 | . | TRBV7-9 | CASSSGLAGDQETQYF | TGTGCCAGCAGCTCGGGACTAGCGGGAGACCAAGAGACCCAGTACTTC
TRBD2 | TRBJ2-5 | . | TRBV5-1 | CASSLGATSGGKETQYF | TGCGCCAGCAGCTTGGGGGCGACTAGCGGAGGGAAAGAGACCCAGTACTTC
. | TRBJ1-1 | . | TRBV5-1 | CASSLGRSNTEAFF | TGCGCCAGCAGCTTGGGGAGGTCGAACACTGAAGCTTTCTTT
. | TRBJ2-2 | . | TRBV7-9 | CARDSVTGELFF | TGTGCCAGAGACAGTGTCACCGGGGAGCTGTTTTTT
TRBD1 | TRBJ1-2 | . | TRBV25-1 | CASSETLQGGGYTF | TGTGCCAGCAGTGAGACCCTGCAAGGGGGCGGCTACACCTTC
. | TRBJ2-7 | . | TRBV11-2 | CASSYRRGIYEQYF | TGTGCCAGCAGCTACCGCCGAGGAATCTACGAGCAGTACTTC
TRBD2 | TRBJ2-5 | . | TRBV28 | CASAENSGGQETQYF | TGTGCCAGCGCTGAAAATAGCGGGGGGCAAGAGACCCAGTACTTC
. | TRBJ1-5 | . | TRBV10-3 | CAISDRAGQPQHF | TGTGCCATCAGTGACAGGGCGGGTCAGCCCCAGCATTTT
TRBD1 | TRBJ1-1 | . | TRBV5-1 | CASSVDRGVLVNTEAFF | TGCGCCAGCAGCGTCGACAGGGGAGTCTTGGTGAACACTGAAGCTTTCTTT
. | TRBJ1-6 | . | TRBV11-3 | CASSLDGSFNSPLHF | TGTGCCAGCAGCTTAGATGGCAGTTTTAATTCACCCCTCCACTTT
TRBD1 | TRBJ2-7 | once | TRBV6-5 | CASSYSPGQGGYEQYF | TGTGCCAGCAGTTACTCCCCGGGACAGGGAGGATACGAGCAGTACTTC
. | TRBJ2-3 | . | TRBV5-4 | CASSTTISTDTQYF | TGTGCCAGCAGCACAACCATTAGCACAGATACGCAGTATTTT
. | TRBJ1-1 | . | TRBV11-1 | CASSLGGRANTEAFF | TGTGCCAGCAGCTTAGGAGGCAGGGCGAACACTGAAGCTTTCTTT